This T cell receptor (beta chain) stems from a study of human T cells and chemical hapten exposure (dated by TCRdb to the early 2020s). For the study in its entirety: For sensitization, 2% DPC in acetone was applied to a 2 cm by 2 cm area of upper inner arm skin. Patients additionally received weekly therapeutic DPC doses to the scalp throughout the approximately 24-week study period. Patch testing was performed on the upper back with Finn chambers containing 0.01% DPC, and the patch tests were scored after 6 days according to International Contact Dermatitis Research Group standards. The mostly female patient cohort included alopecia areata with under or over 50% scalp involvement, alopecia totalis and alopecia universalis. Libraries were combined into a pool for sequencing, and differences in TCR yield between samples came mainly from small differences in library volumes within the pool. Peripheral blood TCR repertoire changes were tracked in vivo in alopecia patients during primary and secondary sensitization to the hapten diphenylcyclopropenone (DPC). Blood was sampled from patients pre-sensitization (week 0) and at 2, 6 and about 24 weeks after DPC sensitization. About 29 alopecia patients gave blood for TCR sequencing at one to four time points (pre-sensitization, 2, 6 and 24 weeks).

The method behind the library was RACE. The listed sequencing device is NextSeq 500. During library preparation, unique molecular identifiers were attached to individual cDNA molecules so that TCRs could be counted in a quantitative, reproducible way. Each blood RNA sample was used to sequence both TCR alpha and TCR beta chains. In the source study's methods: The median number of TCRs per sample was around 100,000, ranging from roughly 20,000 to 700,000. The Decombinator software suite was used to annotate the V, J and CDR3 of the TCR reads. To make PS versus PT1 abundance plots, every sample was subsampled to the same number of TCRs (28,000). Expanded TCRs were defined as absent before sensitization and observed at least eight times at the 2-week time point. The public sequencing data were trimmed at Q25 with fastp and processed into clonotypes with MiXCR by TCRdb, which kept only in-frame beta chains. Each entry merges the rows of one CDR3 protein and shows their most common DNA and genes. TCRdb's processing, not the authors', yielded these V and J calls. Within this sample are some 340,000 distinct CDR3 sequences, with roughly 6.9% of them counted one time only. The ten most abundant clones make up around 8.2% of the sample.

To note about this clonotype: Its antigen target is currently unknown. Within one base of it there is no much larger clone, and no base qualities were kept.

CDR1 and CDR2, per the germline V gene, are SNHLY and FYNNEI. CDR3 length: 13 amino acids, cysteine to phenylalanine. The sequence is cut down to CDR3 DNA, 39 bases in frame from base 1. Trimming accounts for 7 bases at V and 8 bases at J, while the number of junction bases matched to no gene is 10. In the paper's terms, the time point label means: patch test 1, 2 weeks after DPC sensitization. The treatment or condition label for this specimen denotes: therapeutic diphenylcyclopropenone sensitization with weekly scalp DPC. Blood at each patch-test visit was drawn before the patch test was applied. Patients were eligible if aged 18 to 70, diagnosed with alopecia and judged suitable for DPC therapy, and pregnant patients were excluded. Total RNA was isolated from unfractionated whole blood collected in Tempus Blood RNA tubes. What the work shows at the level of the full study, not this receptor alone: Repeated subsampling changed both the strength of the expansion versus patch-test correlation and the threshold at which that correlation became significant. Because all patients had alopecia, a presumed autoimmune disease, the immune response of the patients might differ from that of healthy individuals. DPC sensitization did not change how many TCRs were above 1 in 1000 frequency, and no evidence was found of alterations in global repertoire structure. Patch test score was positively correlated with the number of PT1 expanded TCRs, with significance at thresholds 8, 16 and 32 but not at 4. Significantly more large CDR3 similarity clusters were formed by expanded TCRs than by pre-sensitization or healthy control sets, consistent with antigen-driven responses.

The receptor comes from a woman younger than 35 with alopecia areata. Some clones in this sample may be carry-over from other donors' samples. Recombination connected TRBV2 to TRBJ1-2, and TRBD1 matches 7 of the central bases. The sample consisted of whole blood, taken in connection with sensitization to the hapten diphenylcyclopropenone (DPC). The DNA is TGTGCCAGCAACACAGGGGTTTTAGGGGGCTACACCTTC. It translates to CASNTGVLGGYTF.